The clone carrying this TCR beta chain came up many times. Its antigen is not identified. The source of the sample is a study of CD8 T cells in ankylosing spondylitis. Study-level points and caveats: A TCR beta motif made of several highly homologous variants seemed typical of ankylosing spondylitis blood.

Researchers built TCR beta libraries using quantitative 5'-RACE with molecular barcodes. TCRdb reanalysed the 5' RACE reads using MiXCR and keeps one entry per CDR3 protein. The sample records tens of thousands of distinct CDR3 sequences, around 6.5% being singletons. Per the germline V gene, CDR1 is MNHEY and CDR2 is SMNVEV (reference sequence). This CDR3 is built from 14 residues. The V gene lost 5 bases and the J gene lost 0 bases, with 11 bases spanning the gap. The sequenced material came from synovial fluid, either unsorted or a sorted T cell fraction (not recorded which). The receptor was isolated from a male donor with ankylosing spondylitis. The chain has TRBV27 and TRBJ2-7; D gene ambiguous. In nucleotides, the CDR3 is TGTGCCAGCAGTGAACACGCAAGCTCCTACGAGCAGTACTTC. Translated: CASSEHASSYEQYF.